This TCR beta chain was recorded in a study of blood T cell repertoires in COVID-19. On the study more broadly: Material from acute and convalescent COVID-19 was sourced from the United States, Italy and Spain. Nucleic acid was either cDNA or gDNA, and it came from T cells, B-cell-depleted T cells, or PBMCs.

Original handling: The assay estimated nucleated cells by amplifying reference gene primers. Measured with immunoSEQ multiplex PCR; TCRdb has only the in-frame clones, and not every one. The V and J calls and clone size are taken from that table; D and trimming were inferred from the DNA. The data show 140,000 to 150,000 clones, 84% seen once. The CDR3 extends over 18 amino acids. The V segment lost 4 bases and the J segment 0 bases; nucleotides outside the gene matches: 4. Germline CDR1 SGHNT, CDR2 YENEEA. The receptor's source is a human donor in a cohort sampled during active COVID-19. The gene calls are TRBV11-3 and TRBJ2-1; TRBD2 agrees at 15 bases. The sequencing input was peripheral blood. The CDR3 here is CASSSRTSGGASYNEQFF. CDR3 nucleotide sequence: TGTGCCAGCAGCTCCAGGACTAGCGGGGGGGCCTCCTACAATGAGCAGTTCTTC.